The TCR beta chain under discussion was sequenced for a study of blood T cell repertoires in COVID-19. Across the study: Sites across the United States, Italy and Spain contributed samples from acute and convalescent COVID-19. The cDNA or gDNA used as material had been derived from T cells, B-cell-depleted T cells, or PBMCs.

As originally analysed: Reference gene primer amplification gave nucleated cell count estimates. Data came from immunoSEQ multiplex PCR; TCRdb stores just in-frame clones and leaves some out. That table gives V, J and clone size, and the DNA gave D and trimming. The data contain more than 110,000 clones, under 90% of them seen just once; the ten biggest clones take up approximately 6.6%. V trimming: 6 bases; J trimming: 4 bases; junction bases outside the gene matches: 9. There are 15 residues in the CDR3. From germline, CDR1 is MDHEN and CDR2 SYDVKM. The receptor was derived from a human donor in a cohort sampled during active COVID-19. Sequencing input: peripheral blood. The chain employs TRBV28 and TRBJ1-5; the match to TRBD1 covers 7 bases. The CDR3 reads CASRAPGTENQPQHF. The CDR3 DNA reads as TGTGCCAGCAGGGCTCCTGGGACAGAGAATCAGCCCCAGCATTTT.